This is a list of T cell receptor beta chains from one sample in a study of blood T cell repertoires in COVID-19. Clones were read by immunoSEQ multiplex PCR, and TCRdb kept only the in-frame ones, dropping some. The data hold roughly 330,000 clones, with approximately 84% observed a single time. What was sequenced was PBMCs or T cells enriched from blood (not recorded which). The receptors stem from a woman between 18 and 30 years old who had recovered from COVID-19. Each CDR3 is given with its conserved first and last residue. Each record gives: J gene, clone size, V gene, D gene, CDR3 DNA, CDR3 protein. The D gene is left open where the match is weak. Clone sizes are given selectively: once, few, many, or a class where the clone is expanded.

j_call: TRBJ2-2
clone_size: few
v_call: TRBV6-5
d_call: .
cdr3_nt: TGTGCCAGCAAAGGAGGGGCCCCTCCGGGCGGGGAGCTGTTTTTT
cdr3_aa: CASKGGAPPGGELFF

j_call: TRBJ2-1
clone_size: .
v_call: TRBV9
d_call: TRBD2
cdr3_nt: TGTGCCAGCAGCGATCCCGGGAGGACTCCCTACAATGAGCAGTTCTTC
cdr3_aa: CASSDPGRTPYNEQFF

j_call: TRBJ1-1
clone_size: .
v_call: TRBV2
d_call: .
cdr3_nt: TGTGCCAGCAGTGAGGTCGGGGTGAACACTGAAGCTTTCTTT
cdr3_aa: CASSEVGVNTEAFF

j_call: TRBJ2-7
clone_size: .
v_call: TRBV5-1
d_call: .
cdr3_nt: TGCGCCAGCAGCACCGCGGCGGGCTACGAGCAGTACTTC
cdr3_aa: CASSTAAGYEQYF

j_call: TRBJ2-7
clone_size: .
v_call: TRBV3-1/TRBV3-2
d_call: TRBD1
cdr3_nt: TGTGCCAGCAGCCAAGGCACAGGGGGCAGGGAGCAGTACTTC
cdr3_aa: CASSQGTGGREQYF

j_call: TRBJ2-7
clone_size: once
v_call: TRBV18
d_call: TRBD1
cdr3_nt: TGTGCCAGCTCACCAGGGACAGGGCGCGAGCAGTACTTC
cdr3_aa: CASSPGTGREQYF

j_call: TRBJ2-3
clone_size: .
v_call: TRBV28
d_call: TRBD2
cdr3_nt: TGTGCCAGCAGTCGGGACTATCGGACAGATACGCAGTATTTT
cdr3_aa: CASSRDYRTDTQYF

j_call: TRBJ2-1
clone_size: .
v_call: TRBV7-6
d_call: TRBD2
cdr3_nt: TGTGCCAGCAGCTTATCTACTAGCGGGAGGGAGGAGCAGTTCTTC
cdr3_aa: CASSLSTSGREEQFF

j_call: TRBJ1-2
clone_size: .
v_call: TRBV7-8
d_call: TRBD1
cdr3_nt: TGTGCCAGCAGCTCCCACGCATTGGGGACAGGGGGATATGGCTACACCTTC
cdr3_aa: CASSSHALGTGGYGYTF

j_call: TRBJ1-3
clone_size: once
v_call: TRBV13
d_call: .
cdr3_nt: TGTGCCAGCAGCTTAGGCCTGGTACAAAACACCATATATTTT
cdr3_aa: CASSLGLVQNTIYF

j_call: TRBJ2-5
clone_size: once
v_call: TRBV5-1
d_call: .
cdr3_nt: TGCGCCAGCAGCCCGGTGACTTCATTCCAAGAGACCCAGTACTTC
cdr3_aa: CASSPVTSFQETQYF

j_call: TRBJ2-1
clone_size: .
v_call: TRBV24-1
d_call: .
cdr3_nt: TGTGCCACTGAATCGGGTTGGAACAATGAGCAGTTCTTC
cdr3_aa: CATESGWNNEQFF

j_call: TRBJ1-5
clone_size: .
v_call: TRBV2
d_call: .
cdr3_nt: TGTGCCAGCAGTGGTACAGGTCCCTTAAGCAATCAGCCCCAGCATTTT
cdr3_aa: CASSGTGPLSNQPQHF

j_call: TRBJ1-2
clone_size: .
v_call: TRBV13
d_call: TRBD1
cdr3_nt: TGTGCCAGCAGCTTTTCCGTCGGGACAGGGGATTTTTATGGCTACACCTTC
cdr3_aa: CASSFSVGTGDFYGYTF